This record looks at one TCR beta chain sequence and its context. The protocol was immunoSEQ multiplex PCR, while the TCRdb copy is restricted to in-frame clones and leaves out a portion. The sample consists of a few hundred thousand clones, 70% to 90% of them appearing once. The CDR3 runs 15 residues. Germline V lookup: CDR1 LNHDA, CDR2 SQIVND (reference sequence). The V segment lost 3 bases and the J segment 3 bases; nucleotides outside the gene matches: 5. This sample was included in a study of blood T cell repertoires in COVID-19. Study in general: Samples representing acute and convalescent COVID-19 were sourced from the United States, Italy and Spain. The cDNA or gDNA used as material had been derived from T cells, B-cell-depleted T cells, or PBMCs.

Grouping used clinical history reported by participants in a survey and questionnaire. Donors of Cohort 3 who recovered were those that had two negative PCRs, clearance, or symptom resolution. The clonotype comes from a man aged 30 to 45 who had recovered from COVID-19. This chain connects TRBV19 to TRBJ2-1, with 7 nucleotides matching TRBD2. The specimen was PBMCs or T cells enriched from blood (not recorded which). The CDR3 loop is CASSIEAGLYNEQFF. The CDR3 DNA reads as TGTGCCAGTAGTATCGAAGCGGGGCTCTACAATGAGCAGTTCTTC. The complete variable domain, with remaining parts taken from reference TRBV19 and TRBJ2-1, reads DGGITQSPKYLFRKEGQNVTLSCEQNLNHDAMYWYRQDPGQGLRLIYYSQIVNDFQKGDIAEGYSVSREKKESFPLTVTSAQKNPTAFYLCASSIEAGLYNEQFFGPGTRLTVL.